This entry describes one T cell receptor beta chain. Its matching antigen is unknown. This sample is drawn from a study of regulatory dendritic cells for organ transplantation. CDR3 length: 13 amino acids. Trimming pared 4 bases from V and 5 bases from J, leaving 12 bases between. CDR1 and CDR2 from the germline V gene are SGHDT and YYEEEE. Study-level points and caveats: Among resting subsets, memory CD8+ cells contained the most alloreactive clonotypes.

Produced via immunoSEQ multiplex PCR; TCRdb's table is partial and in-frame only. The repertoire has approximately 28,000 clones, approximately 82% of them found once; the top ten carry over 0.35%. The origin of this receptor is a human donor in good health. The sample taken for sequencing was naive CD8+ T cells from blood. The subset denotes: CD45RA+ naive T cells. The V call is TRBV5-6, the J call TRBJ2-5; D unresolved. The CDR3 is CASSPSSKETQYF. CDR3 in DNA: TGTGCCAGCAGCCCCAGTTCGAAGGAGACCCAGTACTTC.